The 25 T cell receptor beta chains presented below share a single source sample, sequenced in a study of Ad26.COV2.S vaccination and SARS-CoV-2 variants (dated by TCRdb to the early 2020s). The library was obtained by the immunoSEQ multiplex PCR assay. Sourced from immuneACCESS, this table was stored by TCRdb with only in-frame sequences that have V and J called. A share of the clones is absent; for the studies checked, an unresolved V gene accounts for under half, and the remainder has no known explanation. The sample yields hundreds of thousands of clones; more than 70% were counted once. Over 1.3% of the sample comes from the top ten. The treatment or condition label, as the study defines it: roughly 19 received Ad26.COV2.S at low or high dose, single or two shots; roughly five received placebo; per-sample allocation not given. For vaccine and placebo recipients, the sequenced repertoires came from samples collected on day 63 after the first injection.

The sequencing here drew on peripheral blood, taken in a trial of Ad26.COV2.S vaccine versus placebo. These receptors all come from a person between 18 and 65 years old who received the Ad26.COV2.S COVID-19 vaccine or a placebo.

The V and J genes are TRBV19 and TRBJ1-3, with D possibly being TRBD1 (5 bases). The CDR3 covers 15 residues. CDR1 and CDR2 (germline): LNHDA, SQIVND (reference sequence). The V end lost 6 bases, the J end lost 4 bases, and 16 bases lay between the germline ends. CDR3 sequence: CASSQDTAGGNTIYF. In DNA, the CDR3 is TGTGCCAGTAGCCAGGACACCGCGGGAGGAAACACCATATATTTT.

The chain is built from TRBV4-3 and TRBJ2-1; D is unclear. Trimming pared 1 base from V and 7 bases from J, leaving 11 bases between. Germline V lookup: CDR1 LGHNA, CDR2 YSLEER. The CDR3 covers 14 residues. In DNA, the CDR3 is TGCGCCAGCAGCCAAGGGCCATACTCTAATGAGCAGTTCTTC. Protein sequence: CASSQGPYSNEQFF.

The V gene is TRBV6-5, the J gene TRBJ1-3, with D perhaps TRBD1 (6 bases). The CDR3 contains 14 residues. Trimming pared 4 bases from V and 3 bases from J, leaving 10 bases between. CDR1 is MNHEY and CDR2 is SVGAGI in the germline V gene. The CDR3 loop reads CASSLRTVGNTIYF. The CDR3 DNA reads TGTGCCAGCAGTTTAAGGACAGTTGGAAACACCATATATTTT.

The V and J genes are TRBV30 and TRBJ1-3; D may be TRBD1 (5 bases). The V and J ends lost 4 bases and 0 bases respectively, with 13 bases between them. Germline loops: CDR1 GTSNPN, CDR2 SVGIG (reference sequence). This CDR3 has 15 amino acids. The CDR3 protein is CAWKWGSSSGNTIYF. The CDR3, as DNA: TGTGCCTGGAAGTGGGGCAGCTCCTCTGGAAACACCATATATTTT.

There are a few counts of this clone. This chain uses TRBV7-2 with TRBJ2-7, with 9 bases identical to TRBD1. The CDR3 contains 14 residues. From germline, CDR1 is SGHTA and CDR2 FQGNSA. The V segment lost 5 bases and the J segment 2 bases; nucleotides outside the gene matches: 4. CDR3 in amino acids: CASSQRTGAYEQYF. The CDR3 region has the DNA TGTGCCAGCAGCCAACGGACAGGGGCCTACGAGCAGTACTTC.

The V call is TRBV6-4, the J call TRBJ1-2, with D tentatively TRBD1 (5 bases). This CDR3 comprises 12 residues. Per germline, CDR1 MRHNA and CDR2 SNTAGT. V lost 2 bases, J lost 8 bases, and 9 bases lay in between. The DNA of the CDR3 is TGTGCCAGCAGTGACGGGGGGATCGGCTACACCTTC. This codes for CASSDGGIGYTF.

The chain recombines TRBV5-1 with TRBJ2-2; unclear D gene. There are 14 residues in the CDR3. V lost 0 bases and J lost 9, with 12 bases in between. Germline assignment: CDR1 SGHRS and CDR2 YFSETQ. In DNA form, the CDR3 reads TGCGCCAGCAGCTTGGCGGTTGGGGTGAGGGAGCTGTTTTTT. Translating gives CASSLAVGVRELFF.

The chain has TRBV4-2 and TRBJ2-7, with 10 positions matching TRBD1. The V segment lost 3 bases and the J segment 7 bases; nucleotides outside the gene matches: 9. Germline V gene lookup returns CDR1 LGHNA and CDR2 YNFKEQ. The CDR3 contains 15 residues. The CDR3 region is CASSQVDRGGEEQYF. The CDR3 bases are TGTGCCAGCAGCCAGGTGGACAGGGGGGGTGAGGAGCAGTACTTC.

DNA for the CDR3: TGTGCCGGAGGGGGTAGGTGGACTGAAGCTTTCTTT. Translated: CAGGGRWTEAFF. V gene TRBV30 combines with J gene TRBJ1-1, with a possible D match to TRBD1 (6 bases). The germline gives CDR1 GTSNPN, CDR2 SVGIG (reference sequence). V lost 8 bases to trimming and J lost 5 bases, with 15 bases between them. The CDR3 runs to 12 residues.

The chain is built from TRBV27 and TRBJ2-3; no firm D call. Trimming removed 6 bases from V and 5 bases from J, with 15 bases in between. The CDR3 extends over 14 amino acids. CDR1 is MNHEY and CDR2 is SMNVEV in the germline V gene (reference sequence). The CDR3 loop is CASRTASLGDTQYF. CDR3 bases: TGTGCCAGCAGGACCGCTTCCTTGGGAGATACGCAGTATTTT.

The chain employs TRBV7-8 and TRBJ1-3; 8 bases line up with TRBD1. This CDR3 is 14 amino acids long. V dropped 3 bases and J dropped 2; count of bases not matched to a gene: 0. Germline values: CDR1 SGHVS, CDR2 FQNEAQ. CDR3 region: CASSFRGPGNTIYF. Written as DNA, the CDR3 is TGTGCCAGCAGCTTCAGGGGGCCTGGAAACACCATATATTTT.

This clone has a single count. This chain connects TRBV30 to TRBJ1-6, with a tentative D call TRBD1 (6 bases). V shed 3 bases and J shed 8 bases, with 14 bases lying between them. The CDR3 contains 14 residues. The germline CDR1 and CDR2 sequences are GTSNPN and SVGIG (reference sequence). The CDR3 reads CAWRANNRDSPLHF. CDR3 DNA: TGTGCCTGGAGGGCAAATAACAGGGATTCACCCCTCCACTTT.

The chain uses TRBV5-1 and TRBJ2-7; TRBD2 matches at 10 bases. V was clipped by 4 bases and J by 3 bases; unmatched bases: 4. There are 14 residues in the CDR3. Germline V gene lookup returns CDR1 SGHRS and CDR2 YFSETQ. CDR3 sequence: CASSRTSGLYEQYF. CDR3 sequence (DNA): TGCGCCAGCAGCCGGACTAGCGGACTCTACGAGCAGTACTTC.

The chain uses TRBV6-5 and TRBJ1-3, with 11 positions matching TRBD1. The CDR3 is 16 amino acids. The V gene end was trimmed by 2 bases and the J gene end by 3 bases; junction bases not matched to a gene: 3. The germline gives CDR1 MNHEY, CDR2 SVGAGI. CDR3 sequence reads: CASSYTGQGVGNTIYF. The DNA of the CDR3 is TGTGCCAGCAGTTACACGGGACAGGGGGTTGGAAACACCATATATTTT.

This clone was observed once. In nucleotides, the CDR3 is TGTGCCAGCAGCCAAGAGAGGGGGAGGGCCCGGGAGACCCAGTACTTC. The encoded protein is CASSQERGRARETQYF. The rearrangement uses TRBV14 and TRBJ2-5, with a possible D match to TRBD2 (7 bases). The V gene lost 0 bases and the J gene lost 5 bases, with 16 bases spanning the gap. This CDR3 is 16 amino acids long. Germline lookup yields CDR1 SGHDN and CDR2 FVKESK.

The chain links TRBV7-9 to TRBJ1-6; 12 bases line up with TRBD1. The CDR3 is 16 amino acids. The germline gives CDR1 SEHNR, CDR2 FQNEAQ (reference sequence). V was pared by 5 bases and J by 8 bases, with 7 bases of the junction left unmatched. CDR3 in DNA: TGTGCCAGCAGCCCAGGGGACAGGGGGCGGCATTCACCCCTCCACTTT. It encodes CASSPGDRGRHSPLHF.

The rearrangement uses TRBV4-1 and TRBJ1-2; D not resolved. Germline lookup yields CDR1 MGHRA and CDR2 YSYEKL. Trimming took 0 bases from V and 4 from J, leaving 9 bases between them. This CDR3 is built from 14 residues. The CDR3 nucleotides read TGCGCCAGCAGCCAAGATTGGGGTACCTATGGCTACACCTTC. Protein: CASSQDWGTYGYTF.

This clone was picked up one time. CDR3 DNA: TGCAGCGTTGTAAGTCAGGGGGTCTATGGCTACACCTTC. It yields the protein CSVVSQGVYGYTF. The V and J genes are TRBV29-1 and TRBJ1-2; 7 bases agree with TRBD1. Losses at the gene ends were 4 bases for V and 4 bases for J; bases not matched to a gene: 6. This CDR3 is built from 13 residues. Germline V gives CDR1 SQVTM, CDR2 ANQGSEA.

This clone was detected only a few times. V usage is TRBV6-5 and J usage is TRBJ1-2, with 7 positions matching TRBD1. The CDR3 extends over 15 amino acids. The junction had 8 bases not matched to a gene; V was cut back by 7 bases and J by 0 bases. Germline V gene sequence: CDR1 MNHEY, CDR2 SVGAGI. The CDR3 here is CASNPDRRANYGYTF. The CDR3 DNA is TGTGCCAGCAATCCGGACAGGCGAGCTAACTATGGCTACACCTTC.

V and J are TRBV10-3 and TRBJ2-7; maybe TRBD1 (5 bases). CDR1 and CDR2 (germline): ENHRY, SYGVKD. This CDR3 comprises 15 residues. V dropped 3 bases and J dropped 7 bases, with 19 bases sitting between them. In DNA form, the CDR3 reads TGTGCCATCAGTGAAAGTACGTGGGGCCCACGTGAGCAGTACTTC. This sequence encodes CAISESTWGPREQYF.

This chain links TRBV6-6 with TRBJ2-1; D remains ambiguous. The CDR3 loop spans 11 amino acids. V lost 1 base, J lost 10 bases, and 5 bases lay in between. Germline CDR1 reads MNHNY; CDR2 reads SVGAGI (reference sequence). This CDR3 reads CASSYFEEQFF. For the CDR3, the DNA is TGTGCCAGCAGTTACTTTGAGGAGCAGTTCTTC.

Comment on this clone: Other DNA variants within this sample encode the same CDR3. The chain combines TRBV5-4 with TRBJ2-1, with TRBD2 identical over 7 bases. The CDR3 runs 15 residues. The V gene end was trimmed by 1 base and the J gene end by 4 bases; junction bases not matched to a gene: 5. Germline CDR1 and CDR2: SGHNT and YYREEE (reference sequence). Here the CDR3 reads CASSLRLAGYNEQFF. The DNA of the CDR3 is TGTGCCAGCAGCTTGAGACTAGCTGGGTACAATGAGCAGTTCTTC.

The CDR3 region is CASSLTSNYGYTF. The CDR3, as DNA: TGCGCCAGCAGCTTAACGTCAAACTATGGCTACACCTTC. This chain links TRBV5-1 with TRBJ1-2; D unclear. With 2 bases removed from V and 2 bases from J, the gap between germline ends came to 7 bases. The CDR3 contains 13 residues. The germline V gene encodes CDR1 SGHRS and CDR2 YFSETQ.

Written as DNA, the CDR3 is TGCAGCGCCGGCGGGGGTTATGTCGACGAGCAGTACTTC. Translated, it gives CSAGGGYVDEQYF. The chain links TRBV29-1 to TRBJ2-7; 7 nucleotides agree with TRBD2. The CDR3 has 13 amino acids. J was trimmed by 5 bases and V by 7 bases; bases with no gene match: 11. Germline V gives CDR1 SQVTM, CDR2 ANQGSEA.

The chain carries TRBV10-2 and TRBJ1-1; D is unclear. This CDR3 comprises 13 residues. Germline values: CDR1 WSHSY, CDR2 SAAADI. Trimming took off 7 bases at V and 1 base at J, with 10 bases between the two ends. The CDR3 DNA reads TGCGCCAGCACTGCGGTGGCGAACACTGAAGCTTTCTTT. Residues: CASTAVANTEAFF.